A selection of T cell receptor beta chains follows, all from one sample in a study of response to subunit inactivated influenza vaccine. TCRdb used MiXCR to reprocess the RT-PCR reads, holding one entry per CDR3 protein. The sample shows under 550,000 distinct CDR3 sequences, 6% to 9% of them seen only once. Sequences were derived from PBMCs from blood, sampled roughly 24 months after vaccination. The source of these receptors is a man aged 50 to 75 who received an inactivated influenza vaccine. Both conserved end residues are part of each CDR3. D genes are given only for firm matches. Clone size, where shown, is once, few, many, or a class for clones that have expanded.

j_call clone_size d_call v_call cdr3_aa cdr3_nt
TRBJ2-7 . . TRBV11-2 CASRRVYNVYEQYF TGTGCCAGCCGCCGGGTTTATAATGTTTACGAGCAGTACTTC
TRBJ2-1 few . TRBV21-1 CASSVHHGSGGEQFF TGTGCCAGCAGCGTCCACCACGGCAGTGGGGGTGAGCAGTTCTTC
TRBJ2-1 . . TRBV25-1 CASSEGGRTLYNEQFF TGTGCCAGCAGTGAAGGGGGGAGGACCCTCTACAATGAGCAGTTCTTC
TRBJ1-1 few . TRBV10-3 CAISESEGLNTEAFF TGTGCCATCAGTGAGTCCGAGGGTCTGAACACTGAAGCTTTCTTT
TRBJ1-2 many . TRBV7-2 CASSLAQGQVWGYTF TGTGCCAGCAGCTTAGCGCAGGGACAAGTGTGGGGCTACACCTTC
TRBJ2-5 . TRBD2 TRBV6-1 CASSTRGGLGPSETQYF TGTGCCAGCTCCACCCGGGGGGGCCTAGGGCCGTCGGAGACCCAGTACTTC
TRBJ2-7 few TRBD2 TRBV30 CAWSGTGGGEYF TGTGCCTGGAGTGGGACCGGCGGGGGGGAGTACTTC
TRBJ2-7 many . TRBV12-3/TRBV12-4 CASSLAQGTYEQYF TGTGCCAGCAGTTTAGCACAGGGAACCTACGAGCAGTACTTC
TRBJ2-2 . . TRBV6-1 CASSEVSTTGELFF TGTGCCAGCAGTGAAGTTAGTACCACCGGGGAGCTGTTTTTT
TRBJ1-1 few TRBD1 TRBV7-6 CASSRDRPSEAFF TGTGCCAGCAGCAGGGACAGGCCATCCGAAGCTTTCTTT
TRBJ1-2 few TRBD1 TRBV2 CASSEGQGSAGYTF TGTGCCAGCAGTGAAGGACAGGGGTCTGCCGGCTACACCTTC
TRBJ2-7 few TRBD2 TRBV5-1 CASSLGLAGAIFIYEQYF TGCGCCAGCAGCTTGGGACTAGCGGGGGCCATATTCATTTACGAGCAGTACTTC
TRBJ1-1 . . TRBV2 CASSKSEGQTEAFF TGTGCCAGCAGCAAGTCTGAAGGACAGACCGAAGCTTTCTTT
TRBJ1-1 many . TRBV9 CASSVGSQGKAFF TGTGCCAGCAGCGTCGGGTCCCAGGGTAAAGCTTTCTTT
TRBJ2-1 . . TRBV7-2 CASSSQARGGQSTF TGTGCCAGCAGCTCCCAAGCCCGGGGGGGACAGTCAACCTTC
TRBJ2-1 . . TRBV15 CATSRRREYNEQFF TGTGCCACCAGCAGACGAAGGGAATACAATGAGCAGTTCTTC
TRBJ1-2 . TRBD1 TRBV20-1 CSARGTDYGYTF TGCAGTGCTAGGGGGACAGACTATGGCTACACCTTC
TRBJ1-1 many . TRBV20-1 CSASHGTNTEAFF TGCAGTGCTAGCCACGGGACAAACACTGAAGCTTTCTTT
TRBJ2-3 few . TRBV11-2 CASSLGGQTSTDTQYF TGTGCCAGCAGCTTAGGCGGGCAGACTAGCACAGATACGCAGTATTTT
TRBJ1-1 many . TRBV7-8 CASSLAGATNTEAFF TGTGCCAGCAGCTTAGCGGGGGCCACTAACACTGAAGCTTTCTTT
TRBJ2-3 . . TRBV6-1 CASSASGTSTDTQYF TGTGCCAGCAGTGCTTCAGGGACTAGCACAGATACGCAGTATTTT
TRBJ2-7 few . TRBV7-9 CASSRSAGLSYEQYF TGTGCCAGCAGCCGGTCGGCAGGGCTCTCCTACGAGCAGTACTTC
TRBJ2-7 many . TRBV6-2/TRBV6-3 CASSLSPLDEQYF TGTGCCAGCAGTTTATCTCCGCTCGACGAGCAGTACTTC
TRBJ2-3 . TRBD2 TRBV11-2 CASTALAGGLSDTQYF TGTGCCAGCACCGCTCTAGCGGGGGGGCTCTCAGATACGCAGTATTTT
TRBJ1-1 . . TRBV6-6 CASSTFAEAFF TGTGCCAGCAGCACCTTCGCTGAAGCTTTCTTT
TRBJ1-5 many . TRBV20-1 CSADRDGRAQHF TGCAGTGCAGACCGGGACGGTCGGGCCCAGCATTTT
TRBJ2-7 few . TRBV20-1 CSASLQGRGAEQYF TGCAGTGCTAGTTTGCAGGGGCGAGGGGCCGAGCAGTACTTC
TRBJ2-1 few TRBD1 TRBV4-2 CASSQTGAPYNEQFF TGTGCCAGCAGCCAAACAGGGGCCCCCTACAATGAGCAGTTCTTC
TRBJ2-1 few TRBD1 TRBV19 CASSIGPGQGLGEQFF TGTGCCAGTAGTATAGGCCCGGGACAGGGGTTGGGTGAGCAGTTCTTC
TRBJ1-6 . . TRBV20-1 CSARTFEGAPLHF TGCAGTGCTCGAACGTTCGAAGGGGCACCCCTCCACTTT
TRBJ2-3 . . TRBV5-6 CASSLARGSDTQYF TGTGCCAGCAGCTTGGCCCGGGGCTCAGATACGCAGTATTTT
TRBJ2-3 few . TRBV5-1 CASSLGGRFSTDTQYF TGCGCCAGCAGCTTGGGGGGGCGGTTTAGCACAGATACGCAGTATTTT
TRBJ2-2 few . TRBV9 CASSSFPGARTGELFF TGTGCCAGCAGCTCGTTCCCAGGGGCAAGGACCGGGGAGCTGTTTTTT
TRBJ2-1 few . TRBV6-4 CASRDTLADEQFF TGTGCCAGCAGAGATACACTAGCCGATGAGCAGTTCTTC
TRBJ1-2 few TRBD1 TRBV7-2 CASTGRRQGGNGYTF TGTGCCAGCACAGGGAGGAGACAGGGAGGAAATGGCTACACCTTC
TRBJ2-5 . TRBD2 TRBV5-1 CASSLEAGRGGTQYF TGCGCCAGCAGCTTGGAAGCAGGGAGGGGCGGGACCCAGTACTTC